The 14 T cell receptor beta chains below all came from one sample that was sequenced in a study of OX40 agonist ivuxolimab in advanced cancers. Profiled with immunoSEQ multiplex PCR; TCRdb holds only in-frame clones, not every one. The data contain 7,000 or so clones, over 60% of them singletons. The input for sequencing was CD4+ or CD8+ T cells sorted from blood, taken in a trial of the OX40 agonist ivuxolimab. These receptor sequences come from an adult with an advanced solid tumor such as melanoma, head and neck, liver or kidney cancer.

V and J are TRBV6-6 and TRBJ2-6; D gene ambiguous. V dropped 0 bases and J dropped 2 bases, with 8 bases sitting between them. Germline assignment: CDR1 MNHNY and CDR2 SVGAGI (reference sequence). CDR3 length equals 16 residues. CDR3 protein: CASSYSYPPGANVLTF. CDR3 sequence (DNA): TGTGCCAGCAGTTACTCGTACCCGCCTGGGGCCAACGTCCTGACTTTC.

This clone is medium-sized within its sample. This rearrangement joins TRBV27 to TRBJ2-7, with D perhaps TRBD2 (5 bases). CDR1 MNHEY and CDR2 SMNVEV come from the germline V gene (reference sequence). The V and J ends lost 5 bases and 3 bases respectively, with 11 bases between them. The CDR3 is made up of 13 amino acids. For the CDR3, the DNA is TGTGCCAGCAGTGTGGACGGACTCTACGAGCAGTACTTC. This translates into CASSVDGLYEQYF.

This clone has just one count. Relative to the germline gene, one junction end is altered; a read error may explain this. The rearrangement links TRBV6-4 to TRBJ2-6, with unresolved D. CDR3 size: 16 residues. Germline-derived CDR1 and CDR2 are MRHNA and SNTAGT. CDR3 DNA sequence: TGTGCCAGCAGTTACTCGTACCCGCCTGGGGCCAACGTCCTGACTTTC. Protein sequence: CASSYSYPPGANVLTF.

Remarks on this clone: Other DNA sequences in this specimen translate into the identical CDR3. The chain couples TRBV7-6 to TRBJ2-7; TRBD1 agrees at 8 bases. J gave up 3 bases and V 3 bases, and 4 bases lay outside the gene matches. The CDR3 contains 14 residues. Germline V CDR1 and CDR2: SGHVS, FNYEAQ. CDR3 amino acids: CASSLGTGRYEQYF. The CDR3 DNA reads TGTGCCAGCAGCTTGGGGACAGGTCGCTACGAGCAGTACTTC.

The V gene is TRBV18, the J gene TRBJ2-3, with 7 bases identical to TRBD1. The junction had 19 bases not matched to a gene; V was cut back by 4 bases and J by 3 bases. In germline, CDR1 is KGHSH, CDR2 LQKENI. The CDR3 contains 19 residues. The CDR3 spells CASSQPPGQSTVGTDTQYF. As DNA, the CDR3 is TGTGCCAGCTCACAACCTCCGGGACAGAGCACGGTCGGGACAGATACGCAGTATTTT. Using reference TRBV18 and TRBJ2-3 for the parts outside the CDR3, the full variable domain is NAGVMQNPRHLVRRRGQEARLRCSPMKGHSHVYWYRQLPEEGLKFMVYLQKENIIDESGMPKERFSAEFPKEGPSILRIQQVVRGDSAAYFCASSQPPGQSTVGTDTQYFGPGTRLTVL.

The chain employs TRBV5-4 and TRBJ2-7; TRBD1 agrees at 9 bases. The trim removed 5 bases at V and 5 bases at J, leaving 8 bases unmatched. Germline CDR1 SGHNT, CDR2 YYREEE (reference sequence). The CDR3 runs 14 residues. This chain's CDR3 is CASRHRDRENEQYF. The CDR3 region has the DNA TGTGCCAGCAGACACCGGGACAGGGAGAACGAGCAGTACTTC.

In the case of this clone: This sample includes further DNA sequences coding for the same CDR3. The rearrangement joins TRBV9 to TRBJ2-2, with a tentative D call TRBD2 (7 bases). This CDR3 contains 16 residues. The germline CDR1 and CDR2 sequences are SGDLS and YYNGEE. V gave up 0 bases and J gave up 5 bases, with 14 bases separating them. The CDR3 DNA sequence: TGTGCCAGCAGCGTAGGGGGGGGGCTTGGGACCGGGGAGCTGTTTTTT. The encoded protein is CASSVGGGLGTGELFF.

The chain carries TRBV9 and TRBJ1-3; D uncertain. V dropped 2 bases and J dropped 0 bases, with 15 bases sitting between them. Germline assignment: CDR1 SGDLS and CDR2 YYNGEE. There are 17 residues in the CDR3. CDR3 sequence (DNA): TGTGCCAGCAGCGTGGGTCCTTTCACCTACTCTGGAAACACCATATATTTT. The encoded protein is CASSVGPFTYSGNTIYF.

About this clone itself: The CDR3 carries no conserved terminal phenylalanine or tryptophan, so it likely arises from a read error. No DNA is shown, since the ends of the CDR3 on it are uncertain; the CDR3 is the one TCRdb lists. V usage is TRBV9 and J usage is TRBJ1-2; the table's D gene call, TRBD1, was not cross checked with the DNA. Germline values: CDR1 SGDLS, CDR2 YYNGEE. The CDR3 sequence runs 14 residues, both termini included. The CDR3 protein is CASGVRYSRKTYGY.

This clone has more than one count but fewer than ten. The V and J genes are TRBV5-5 and TRBJ1-1; D remains ambiguous. This CDR3 has 12 amino acids. Per the germline V gene, CDR1 is SGHKS and CDR2 is YYEKEE (reference sequence). The V gene lost 4 bases and the J gene lost 0 bases, with 4 bases spanning the gap. Written as DNA, the CDR3 is TGTGCCAGCAGCATATTGAACACTGAAGCTTTCTTT. This translates into CASSILNTEAFF.

The V call is TRBV28, the J call TRBJ2-7, with D uncertain. The CDR3 consists of 12 residues. V was clipped by 6 bases and J by 0 bases, with 6 bases between them. Germline V gene data show CDR1 as MDHEN and CDR2 as SYDVKM. Here the CDR3 reads CASSQISYEQYF. CDR3 coding DNA: TGTGCCAGCAGCCAAATCTCCTACGAGCAGTACTTC.

The rearrangement links TRBV15 to TRBJ2-1, with TRBD1 as a possible D gene (6 bases). The CDR3 totals 14 residues. V was shortened by 2 bases and J by 7 bases, with 12 bases between the two germline ends. Germline CDR1 reads LNHNV; CDR2 reads YYDKDF (reference sequence). CDR3 DNA: TGTGCCACCAGCAGATTTGGGACAAAGAATGAGCAGTTCTTC. This sequence encodes CATSRFGTKNEQFF.

This clone is termed medium-sized (0.01 to 0.1%). The rearrangement uses TRBV12-5 and TRBJ2-7, with a tentative D call TRBD1 (6 bases). The CDR3 runs 16 residues. V gave up 1 base and J gave up 3 bases, with 16 bases separating them. The germline gives CDR1 LGHNT, CDR2 FRNRAP. CDR3 region: CASGLDPGQRSYEQYF. CDR3 in DNA: TGTGCTAGTGGTTTGGATCCGGGACAAAGAAGCTACGAGCAGTACTTC. Full variable domain (rest looked up from reference TRBV12-5 and TRBJ2-7): DARVTQTPRHKVTEMGQEVTMRCQPILGHNTVFWYRQTMMQGLELLAYFRNRAPLDDSGMPKDRFSAEMPDATLATLKIQPSEPRDSAVYFCASGLDPGQRSYEQYFGPGTRLTVT.

V gene TRBV6-5 combines with J gene TRBJ2-7; possibly TRBD2 for D (6 bases). The CDR3 length is 15 residues. Trimming removed 6 bases at V and 2 bases at J, with 17 bases between. Germline V lookup: CDR1 MNHEY, CDR2 SVGAGI. The CDR3: CASRGTPVLTYEQYF. DNA of the CDR3: TGTGCCAGCAGGGGGACTCCAGTGCTGACCTACGAGCAGTACTTC.